This passage covers 19 T cell receptor beta chains from one sample sequenced in a study of blood T cell repertoires in COVID-19. Sequenced by immunoSEQ multiplex PCR; TCRdb stores in-frame clones only, minus some. The profile shows roughly 87,000 clones, about four fifths of them singletons. Sequencing used peripheral blood. These receptors were taken from a woman aged 70-85 years with acute or convalescent COVID-19.

In nucleotides, the CDR3 is TGTGCCAGCAGCTTGGGACTGCAAGAGACCCAGTACTTC. Translating gives CASSLGLQETQYF. The V gene is TRBV7-2, the J gene TRBJ2-5, with D possibly matching TRBD2 (6 bases). The CDR3 extends over 13 amino acids. Germline V lookup: CDR1 SGHTA, CDR2 FQGNSA. The V end was cut by 3 bases, the J end by 2 bases, with 7 bases between. Supplemented by reference TRBV7-2 and TRBJ2-5, the full variable domain reads GAGVSQSPSNKVTEKGKDVELRCDPISGHTALYWYRQSLGQGLEFLIYFQGNSAPDKSGLPSDRFSAERTGGSVSTLTIQRTQQEDSAVYLCASSLGLQETQYFGPGTRLLVL.

This chain joins TRBV3-1 (or the pseudogene TRBV3-2) and TRBJ2-7; 8 bases are a match to TRBD1. The CDR3 has 16 residues. Germline assignment: CDR1 LGHDT and CDR2 YNNKEL (reference sequence). Losses at the gene ends were 1 base for V and 3 bases for J; bases not matched to a gene: 8. This chain's CDR3 is CASSQGTGGSIYEQYF. The CDR3 DNA reads TGTGCCAGCAGCCAAGGCACAGGGGGTAGCATCTACGAGCAGTACTTC.

The chain joins TRBV19 to TRBJ1-5; possibly TRBD1 for D (5 bases). The CDR3 totals 15 residues. V was clipped by 2 bases and J by 4 bases, with 12 bases between them. Per germline, CDR1 LNHDA and CDR2 SQIVND (reference sequence). The CDR3 loop is CASSISRGQNQPQHF. The CDR3 DNA is TGTGCCAGTAGTATATCCCGAGGACAAAATCAGCCCCAGCATTTT.

This clone has a handful of counts. The chain uses TRBV19 and TRBJ1-5; 7 nucleotides agree with TRBD1. The germline CDR1 and CDR2 sequences are LNHDA and SQIVND (reference sequence). The CDR3 length is 16 residues. The V gene end was trimmed by 7 bases and the J gene end by 7 bases; junction bases not matched to a gene: 16. The CDR3 DNA reads TGTGCCAGTAACCGGGGGACAGTCTTCGCAGGGCAGCCCCAGCATTTT. Encoded protein: CASNRGTVFAGQPQHF.

The chain couples TRBV5-1 to TRBJ2-1; 10 bases match TRBD2. Germline trimming cut 2 bases from V and 3 bases from J; bases unmatched to any gene: 5. This CDR3 has 16 residues. CDR1 is SGHRS and CDR2 is YFSETQ in the germline V gene. The CDR3 is CASSFEAGGLYNEQFF. CDR3 DNA: TGCGCCAGCAGCTTCGAAGCGGGGGGGCTCTACAATGAGCAGTTCTTC.

The rearrangement links TRBV7-9 to TRBJ1-2; D unresolved. With 1 base removed from V and 6 bases from J, the gap between germline ends came to 9 bases. The CDR3 covers 13 residues. Germline CDR1 and CDR2: SEHNR and FQNEAQ (reference sequence). CDR3 region: CASSLDSIDGYTF. For the CDR3, the DNA is TGTGCCAGCAGCTTAGACAGCATAGATGGCTACACCTTC.

V is TRBV5-4 and J is TRBJ1-1, with 8 bases fitting TRBD1. CDR1 SGHNT and CDR2 YYREEE come from the germline V gene (reference sequence). The CDR3 covers 15 residues. With V trimmed by 2 bases and J by 4 bases, 7 bases remained unmatched. The CDR3 is CASSFGQGSGTEAFF. The CDR3 DNA is TGTGCCAGCAGCTTTGGACAGGGCAGTGGCACTGAAGCTTTCTTT.

The chain carries TRBV7-3 and TRBJ2-5; D unresolved. V was trimmed by 2 bases and J by 5 bases, leaving 9 bases between them. The CDR3 contains 13 residues. In germline, CDR1 is SGHTA, CDR2 FQGTGA. CDR3 nucleotides: TGTGCCAGCAGCTTAGGCAGTTCCGAGACCCAGTACTTC. Protein sequence: CASSLGSSETQYF.

The chain uses TRBV6-2 or TRBV6-3 and TRBJ2-5; D may be TRBD2 (5 bases). V gave up 1 base and J gave up 0 bases, with 6 bases separating them. The CDR3 spans 14 residues. Germline CDR1 reads MNHEY; CDR2 reads SVGEGT. The CDR3 bases are TGTGCCAGCAGTTACTTCGGGGACCAAGAGACCCAGTACTTC. As protein: CASSYFGDQETQYF.

The genes are TRBV19 and TRBJ2-7; TRBD1 is a possible D gene (6 bases). CDR3 length: 14 amino acids. Trimming left V 5 bases short and J 5 bases short, with 16 bases between. Germline CDR1 reads LNHDA; CDR2 reads SQIVND (reference sequence). DNA of the CDR3: TGTGCCAGTAGTTTCGGACAGCCCGGGGACGAGCAGTACTTC. This gives the protein CASSFGQPGDEQYF.

The rearrangement links TRBV12-5 to TRBJ2-1; D is possibly TRBD1 (6 bases). This CDR3 comprises 13 residues. Germline values: CDR1 LGHNT, CDR2 FRNRAP. The V end lost 7 bases, the J end lost 7 bases, and 14 bases lay between the germline ends. CDR3: CASEGDPWNEQFF. The DNA of the CDR3 is TGTGCTAGTGAGGGGGACCCCTGGAATGAGCAGTTCTTC.

The count of this clone is one. The chain is built from TRBV6-5 and TRBJ1-2, with D possibly TRBD1 on 6 matching bases. Looked up from germline, CDR1 is MNHEY and CDR2 is SVGAGI. V was clipped by 6 bases and J by 4 bases, with 12 bases between them. The CDR3 consists of 13 residues. DNA of the CDR3: TGTGCCAGCAGATTCGACAGGTTCTATGGCTACACCTTC. Translated, it gives CASRFDRFYGYTF.

The gene calls are TRBV2 and TRBJ1-2; D gene uncertain. The CDR3 consists of 15 residues. With 5 bases removed from V and 4 bases from J, the gap between germline ends came to 17 bases. The germline V gene has CDR1 SNHLY and CDR2 FYNNEI. CDR3 sequence: CASSLRRGAGYGYTF. CDR3 DNA: TGTGCCAGCAGTCTTAGGAGAGGCGCTGGCTATGGCTACACCTTC.

This rearrangement joins TRBV6-5 to TRBJ1-1; a possible D gene is TRBD1 (5 bases). The germline V gene has CDR1 MNHEY and CDR2 SVGAGI. Between the trimmed V and J ends, which lost 6 bases and 0 bases, there was a span of 11 bases. The CDR3 has 14 residues. The CDR3: CASRAGGVNTEAFF. The CDR3 region has the DNA TGTGCCAGCAGGGCCGGGGGGGTGAACACTGAAGCTTTCTTT.

The chain combines TRBV28 with TRBJ2-3; TRBD2 matches at 8 bases. There are 15 residues in the CDR3. J was trimmed by 0 bases and V by 9 bases; bases with no gene match: 8. Germline V CDR1 and CDR2: MDHEN, SYDVKM. The CDR3 protein is CASRVAGGSTDTQYF. CDR3 DNA: TGTGCCAGTAGGGTGGCGGGGGGCAGCACAGATACGCAGTATTTT.

The chain recombines TRBV15 with TRBJ1-5; D unresolved. V lost 2 bases and J lost 5, with 16 bases in between. The CDR3 is made up of 16 amino acids. Germline CDR1 is LNHNV and CDR2 is YYDKDF (reference sequence). The CDR3, as DNA: TGTGCCACCAGCAGATCCCTCCCGGGTGCCGATCAGCCCCAGCATTTT. This translates into CATSRSLPGADQPQHF.

This chain joins TRBV19 and TRBJ1-3; 7 bases are shared with TRBD1. This CDR3 contains 14 residues. V shed 4 bases, J shed 1 base, and the junction held 1 base outside the gene matches. The germline V gene has CDR1 LNHDA and CDR2 SQIVND (reference sequence). The CDR3 nucleotides read TGTGCCAGTAGTAAACAGGGGTCTGGAAACACCATATATTTT. It specifies CASSKQGSGNTIYF.

Only one count was recorded for this clone. This sequence joins TRBV11-3 and TRBJ1-3, with 10 bases matching TRBD1. The V gene end was trimmed by 4 bases and the J gene end by 3 bases; junction bases not matched to a gene: 12. This CDR3 is built from 18 residues. CDR1 is SGHNT, CDR2 YENEEA, per germline. The CDR3 region has the DNA TGTGCCAGCAGCTCCCCTCCCGGACAGGGGGGGGTTGGAAACACCATATATTTT. As protein: CASSSPPGQGGVGNTIYF.

The genes are TRBV28 and TRBJ1-1; 8 bases agree with TRBD1. CDR3 size: 16 residues. V gave up 5 bases and J gave up 4 bases; unmatched junction bases: 12. CDR1 and CDR2 (germline): MDHEN, SYDVKM. CDR3 DNA: TGTGCCAGCAGTCCTATACCGACAGGGGCGGCCACTGAAGCTTTCTTT. This translates into CASSPIPTGAATEAFF.